The clone carrying this T cell receptor beta chain showed up just a few times. The antigen remains undetermined. Memory CD4+ cells were defined as CD4+CD45RO+CD25-. V was pared by 4 bases and J by 0 bases, with 4 bases of the junction left unmatched. The germline V gene has CDR1 SGHTA and CDR2 FQGNSA. The CDR3 has 15 amino acids. Whole-study results and caveats: Tumor memory CD4+ T cell TCR gene usage was found to cluster with blood and lymph node memory CD4+ cells and with lymph node naive CD4+ cells. Tumor Tregs overlapped most with tumor, then blood, naive CD4+ cells.

Semi-nested PCR with Nested Universal Primer A followed constant-region reverse priming of full-length variable regions. MiXCR, applied by TCRdb to the 5' RACE reads, yields one record per CDR3 protein. The sample contains under 65,000 distinct CDR3 sequences, about 28% of which appear only once. Input material: tumor-infiltrating memory CD4+ T cells sorted from the breast tumor. Subset described: memory CD4+ T cells, CD4+CD45RO+CD25-. This chain connects TRBV7-2 to TRBJ2-3, with 7 positions matching TRBD2. The sequence was collected from a female donor with breast cancer. CDR3 bases: TGTGCCAGCAGCTCAACTAGCGCTAGCACAGATACGCAGTATTTT. It encodes CASSSTSASTDTQYF.